This TCR beta chain came from a study of shared clonotypes between healthy human individuals. The method was immunoSEQ multiplex PCR; TCRdb's version includes in-frame clones alone and lacks a portion of them. The sample consists of 980,000 or so clones, approximately 80% of them appearing once. Germline lookup yields CDR1 SGHRS and CDR2 YFSETQ. V lost 0 bases to trimming and J lost 2 bases; unmatched junction nucleotides: 5. CDR3 length equals 16 residues. Material: memory CD4+ T cells sorted from blood. Subset given: CD45RA-negative fraction. The V and J genes are TRBV5-1 and TRBJ2-5, with 9 nucleotides matching TRBD1. The sequence came from a man between 18 and 35 years old in good health. The DNA of the CDR3 is TGCGCCAGCAGCTTGGTTGGGACAGGGATTCAAGAGACCCAGTACTTC. Its translation is CASSLVGTGIQETQYF.